A single sample is the source of the 17 T cell receptor beta chains below, sequenced in a study of response to subunit inactivated influenza vaccine. From the RT-PCR reads, TCRdb called clonotypes with MiXCR, one entry per CDR3 protein. The table records under 500,000 distinct CDR3 sequences, approximately 11% of them present only once. Material: PBMCs from blood, obtained about 40 days after vaccination. The receptor set was obtained from a man in his fifties or sixties who received an inactivated influenza vaccine.

The sample holds a few counts of this clonotype. The rearrangement links TRBV3-1 to TRBJ2-7; either TRBD1 or TRBD2 may supply D (5 bases each). V lost 0 bases and J 9 bases, leaving 12 bases between the germline ends. Germline CDR1 is LGHDT and CDR2 is YNNKEL (reference sequence). CDR3 length: 13 amino acids. The DNA for the CDR3 is TGTGCCAGCAGCCAAGATCTCCGGGGACGGCAGTACTTC. Translating gives CASSQDLRGRQYF.

This clonotype was counted between two and nine times. The gene calls are TRBV20-1 and TRBJ1-4; 7 nucleotides match TRBD1. CDR1 and CDR2 (germline): DFQATT, SNEGSKA (reference sequence). The ends lost 3 bases at V and 7 bases at J; junction bases unmatched: 5. The CDR3 runs to 13 residues. The DNA for the CDR3 is TGCAGTGCTAGCGAGGGGGCGGGTGAAAAACTGTTTTTT. Translated: CSASEGAGEKLFF.

The DNA for the CDR3 is TGTGCCAGCAGCAACGGACTAGCCGGGGCAGATACGCAGTATTTT. Amino acid sequence: CASSNGLAGADTQYF. The genes are TRBV7-9 and TRBJ2-3; 8 positions match TRBD2. This CDR3 contains 15 residues. The germline V gene encodes CDR1 SEHNR and CDR2 FQNEAQ (reference sequence). V lost 5 bases to trimming and J lost 4 bases; unmatched junction nucleotides: 8.

The chain joins TRBV20-1 to TRBJ2-7; D not resolved. Germline values: CDR1 DFQATT, CDR2 SNEGSKA (reference sequence). The CDR3 runs to 13 residues. V dropped 2 bases and J dropped 3 bases, with 11 bases sitting between them. The CDR3 DNA follows: TGCAGTGCTAGAAAACGTTCCATCTACGAGCAGTACTTC. It yields the protein CSARKRSIYEQYF.

There are a few counts of this clonotype. The chain joins TRBV4-3 to TRBJ2-5; tentatively, D is TRBD1 (7 bases). The CDR3 has 15 amino acids. V was cut by 1 base and J by 5 bases, with 14 bases left in between. Germline CDR1 reads LGHNA; CDR2 reads YSLEER. In nucleotides, the CDR3 is TGCGCCAGCAGCCAAGGCCCAGGGGGGTCGGAGACCCAGTACTTC. Translation gives CASSQGPGGSETQYF.

The rearrangement links TRBV6-2 or TRBV6-3 to TRBJ2-1; 10 bases are shared with TRBD2. The CDR3 extends over 16 amino acids. V lost 5 bases to trimming and J lost 6 bases; unmatched junction nucleotides: 10. The germline V gene has CDR1 MNHEY and CDR2 SVGEGT. CDR3 sequence reads: CASSPYTSGTANEQFF. The CDR3 DNA reads TGTGCCAGCAGTCCCTATACTAGCGGGACGGCCAATGAGCAGTTCTTC.

This clonotype was detected a few times. The chain has TRBV4-2 and TRBJ2-2; 10 positions agree with TRBD1. CDR1 and CDR2 (germline): LGHNA, YNFKEQ. The CDR3 runs 16 residues. V was pared by 5 bases and J by 5 bases, with 8 bases of the junction left unmatched. The CDR3 sequence: CASSAPWTGGTGELFF. The DNA for the CDR3 is TGTGCCAGCAGCGCCCCTTGGACAGGGGGGACCGGGGAGCTGTTTTTT.

The genes are TRBV4-1 and TRBJ2-2, with D unresolved. V lost 3 bases and J lost 7, with 15 bases in between. Germline values: CDR1 MGHRA, CDR2 YSYEKL. The CDR3 is 15 residues long. CDR3: CASSQDHGVDGELFF. Written as DNA, the CDR3 is TGCGCCAGCAGCCAGGACCATGGGGTGGACGGGGAGCTGTTTTTT.

The sample holds many counts of this clonotype. The chain is built from TRBV7-8 and TRBJ2-1; no reliable D call. This CDR3 has 13 residues. V was clipped by 0 bases and J by 9 bases, with 9 bases between them. Per the germline V gene, CDR1 is SGHVS and CDR2 is FQNEAQ. The CDR3 DNA reads TGTGCCAGCAGCTTAGCGTTGCGAGGTGAGCAGTTCTTC. Translation gives CASSLALRGEQFF. The full variable domain, completed using reference TRBV7-8 and TRBJ2-1, is GAGVSQSPRYKVAKRGQDVALRCDPISGHVSLFWYQQALGQGPEFLTYFQNEAQLDKSGLPSDRFFAERPEGSVSTLKIQRTQQEDSAVYLCASSLALRGEQFFGPGTRLTVL.

The chain links TRBV7-6 to TRBJ2-1, with 10 bases aligning to TRBD2. The CDR3 sequence is 15 residues long. V was clipped by 4 bases and J by 6 bases; unmatched bases: 6. Germline V CDR1 and CDR2: SGHVS, FNYEAQ. CDR3 in amino acids: CASSSLGLARNEQFF. Written as DNA, the CDR3 is TGTGCCAGCAGCTCCCTGGGACTAGCGCGCAATGAGCAGTTCTTC.

This clonotype was detected a few times. The V call is TRBV12-3 or TRBV12-4, the J call TRBJ2-1; D might be TRBD1 or TRBD2, each matching 5 bases. The CDR3 has 13 amino acids. Trimming stripped 3 bases from V and 8 bases from J, with 11 bases between. The CDR3 spells CASSFVRDHEQFF. The CDR3 region has the DNA TGTGCCAGCAGTTTCGTCAGGGACCATGAGCAGTTCTTC.

This clonotype has just a few counts. The gene calls are TRBV12-3 or TRBV12-4 and TRBJ2-7, with 7 bases fitting TRBD2. This CDR3 region has 13 residues. Unmatched junction bases numbered 8, after V lost 6 bases and J lost 6 bases. CDR3 sequence reads: CASRGGGATEQYF. The CDR3 coding sequence is TGTGCCAGCAGGGGGGGGGGTGCCACCGAGCAGTACTTC.

The chain is built from TRBV19 and TRBJ1-2, with 7 bases aligning to TRBD1. The CDR3 length is 16 residues. The germline CDR1 and CDR2 sequences are LNHDA and SQIVND (reference sequence). Trimming at V came to 3 bases and at J to 0 bases, leaving 7 bases not matched to a gene. DNA of the CDR3: TGTGCCAGTAGTATCTCCGGGACAGACTCTAACTATGGCTACACCTTC. Protein product: CASSISGTDSNYGYTF. Variable domain in full (rest from reference TRBV19 and TRBJ1-2): DGGITQSPKYLFRKEGQNVTLSCEQNLNHDAMYWYRQDPGQGLRLIYYSQIVNDFQKGDIAEGYSVSREKKESFPLTVTSAQKNPTAFYLCASSISGTDSNYGYTFGSGTRLTVV.

This clonotype came up a few times. The rearrangement links TRBV29-1 to TRBJ2-1; D ambiguous. Germline V gives CDR1 SQVTM, CDR2 ANQGSEA. The CDR3 sequence is 17 residues long. Trimming took off 0 bases at V and 6 bases at J, with 21 bases between the two ends. CDR3 sequence reads: CSVEDPVGKVAANEQFF. The CDR3 nucleotides read TGCAGCGTTGAAGATCCCGTGGGGAAAGTGGCCGCCAATGAGCAGTTCTTC.

There are a few counts of this clonotype. CDR3 protein: CACPRRRGLGEAFF. Written as DNA, the CDR3 is TGTGCCTGCCCACGAAGGCGGGGTCTGGGTGAAGCTTTCTTT. V usage is TRBV30 and J usage is TRBJ1-1, with no clear D. The V gene's germline CDR1 is GTSNPN and CDR2 SVGIG (reference sequence). The CDR3 loop spans 14 amino acids. Between the trimmed V and J ends, which lost 6 bases and 7 bases, there was a span of 21 bases.

Only one count was recorded for this clonotype. The J gene is TRBJ2-7, the V gene TRBV6-6, with D hard to call. Per the germline V gene, CDR1 is MNHNY and CDR2 is SVGAGI (reference sequence). Deletions cut 3 bases from V and 6 bases from J, with 9 bases between. CDR3 length: 12 residues. The CDR3 is CASSYIALEQYF. The CDR3 DNA is TGTGCCAGCAGTTATATTGCACTCGAGCAGTACTTC.

As regards this clonotype: A much larger clonotype is one base distant, so this may be a read error. The CDR3 is CASSYGRGSYKSPLHF. The CDR3 DNA reads as TGTGCCAGCAGTTACGGACGGGGTTCCTATAAATCACCCCTCCACTTT. The rearrangement uses TRBV27 and TRBJ1-6; the D is unclear. Germline CDR1 and CDR2: MNHEY and SMNVEV (reference sequence). The length of the CDR3 is 16 residues.